This record covers a single T cell receptor beta chain. This clonotype was picked up many times. What antigen it recognizes has not been identified. Base qualities are not provided; no much larger clone lies one nucleotide away. cDNA was synthesized by template-switch 5'RACE using a primer carrying a 10-nucleotide random unique molecular identifier by which each TCR transcript was tagged. Every sequencing run covered 15-18 subjects and yielded more than 160 million TCR-beta sequences. The RNeasy kit was used to extract total RNA. TCR-beta VDJ regions were amplified with primers for the TCR constant region and the 5'RACE anchor, using the KAPA Real-time Library Amplification kit. A first PCR added sample indexes and Illumina adaptors, and a second PCR then raised library yield. The roughly 650 bp TCR product was size-selected on a 2% E-gel SizeSelection system after Ampure bead purification. Before pooling, libraries had their quality checked on a Bioanalyzer, their concentration measured with Qubit, and their quantity determined with the Kapa Library Quantification kit. An Illumina HiSeq 2500 sequenced the libraries paired-end 2 x 150 bp. To increase sequence diversity, 25-30% phiX was spiked into each library pool. Regarding the original processing steps: Quality-filtered reads were processed with the UMI-based MiGEC pipeline, and over 80% of raw TCR sequences were removed by the MiGEC pipeline during error correction. IMGT germline references were used for aligning VDJ genes, and each clonotype was defined as a unique CDR3 amino acid sequence together with its V-J genes. Clonal expansion, Shannon diversity and CDR3 relatedness (CalcPairwiseDistances, ClusterSamples) were evaluated with VDJtools, and phylogenetic trees were built with CLCbio workbench. Using coefficient-of-variation modelling across technical triplicates, the study counted a clone as expanded if it had at least 8 unique UMIs. The public reads were reprocessed in TCRdb via fastp at Q25 and MiXCR, keeping in-frame beta chains. Identical CDR3 proteins give one entry, which carries the most common genes and DNA. The V and J calls come from TCRdb's annotation, not from the publication. This sample is represented by tens of thousands of distinct CDR3 sequences; about an eighth of them were singletons. The ten biggest clones cover approximately 2% of the sample.

V loses 2 bases, J loses 7 bases, and the germline ends lie 11 bases apart. The CDR1 and CDR2 encoded by the germline V gene are SGHTA and FQGNSA. Taken from cysteine to phenylalanine, the CDR3 has 13 residues. Only the CDR3 DNA is retained, 39 bases long and in frame from the first base. Healthy controls were blood bank volunteers in Maryland, USA. Libraries from unsorted PBMCs were made from 2 million PBMCs kept in RNAlater at -80 degrees C until RNA extraction. Peripheral blood was subjected to Ficoll-Hypaque density gradient centrifugation to isolate PBMCs, which were then cryopreserved in liquid nitrogen. This sample is drawn from a study of neurological immune-mediated disorders (dated by TCRdb to about 2019). A note on the overall study: Peripheral blood TCR-beta repertoires from patients with HTLV-I-associated myelopathy (HAM/TSP), patients with multiple sclerosis, and healthy controls were compared in the study using UMI-based sequencing. The approximately 99 TCR-beta libraries included longitudinal samples, technical triplicates and paired sorted CD4+ and CD8+ T-cell subsets alongside PBMC samples. The cohort included approximately 68 subjects: about 15 with HAM/TSP, around 35 with multiple sclerosis, and around 20 healthy controls.

Results and caveats for the whole study, not just this receptor: TCR clonal expansion was highest in HAM/TSP patients and lowest in MS patients, with MS patients falling below even healthy controls. Across subjects, expanded clones never shared an identical CDR3 amino acid sequence, which suggests that the TCR-beta repertoires in every group were private.

Sequenced sample: PBMCs. The sequence derives from a man in his sixties in good health. The sequence is built from TRBV7-2 and TRBJ1-1, with no confident D gene call. CDR3 protein: CASSLKGSGEAFF. The DNA reads as follows: TGTGCCAGCAGCTTAAAGGGCAGTGGTGAAGCTTTCTTT.